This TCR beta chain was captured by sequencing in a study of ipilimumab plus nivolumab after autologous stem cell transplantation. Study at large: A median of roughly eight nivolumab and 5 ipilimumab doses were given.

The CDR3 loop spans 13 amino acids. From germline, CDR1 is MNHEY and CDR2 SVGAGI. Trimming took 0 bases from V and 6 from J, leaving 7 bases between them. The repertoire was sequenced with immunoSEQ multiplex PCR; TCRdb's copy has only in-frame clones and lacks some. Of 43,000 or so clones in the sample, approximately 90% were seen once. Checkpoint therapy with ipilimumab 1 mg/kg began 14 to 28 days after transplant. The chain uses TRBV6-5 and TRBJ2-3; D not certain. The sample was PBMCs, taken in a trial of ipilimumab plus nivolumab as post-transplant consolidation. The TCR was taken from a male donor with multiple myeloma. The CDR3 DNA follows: TGTGCCAGCAGTTACTCGAAGACGGATACGCAGTATTTT. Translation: CASSYSKTDTQYF.